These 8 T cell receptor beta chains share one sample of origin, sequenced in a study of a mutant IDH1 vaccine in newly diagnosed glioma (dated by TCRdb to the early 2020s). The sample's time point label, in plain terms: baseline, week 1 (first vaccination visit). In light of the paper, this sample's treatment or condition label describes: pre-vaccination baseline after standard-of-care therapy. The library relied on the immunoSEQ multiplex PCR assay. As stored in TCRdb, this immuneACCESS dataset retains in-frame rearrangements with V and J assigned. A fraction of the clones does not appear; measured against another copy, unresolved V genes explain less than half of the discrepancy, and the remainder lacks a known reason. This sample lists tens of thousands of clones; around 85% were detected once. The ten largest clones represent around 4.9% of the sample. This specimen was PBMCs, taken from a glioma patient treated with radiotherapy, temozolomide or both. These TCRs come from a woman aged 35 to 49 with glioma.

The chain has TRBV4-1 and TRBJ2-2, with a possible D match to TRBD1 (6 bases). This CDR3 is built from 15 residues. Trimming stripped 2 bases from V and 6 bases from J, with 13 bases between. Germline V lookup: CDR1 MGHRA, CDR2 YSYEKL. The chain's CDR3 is CASSQMGAKPGELFF. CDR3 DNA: TGCGCCAGCAGCCAAATGGGGGCTAAACCCGGGGAGCTGTTTTTT.

The CDR3 reads CASSSAGTGGNTEAFF. As DNA, the CDR3 is TGTGCCAGCAGTTCGGCGGGGACGGGCGGGAACACTGAAGCTTTCTTT. The chain employs TRBV6-6 and TRBJ1-1; D might be TRBD1 (5 bases). The V gene's germline CDR1 is MNHNY and CDR2 SVGAGI (reference sequence). The V and J ends lost 4 bases and 1 base respectively, with 16 bases between them. This CDR3 region has 16 residues.

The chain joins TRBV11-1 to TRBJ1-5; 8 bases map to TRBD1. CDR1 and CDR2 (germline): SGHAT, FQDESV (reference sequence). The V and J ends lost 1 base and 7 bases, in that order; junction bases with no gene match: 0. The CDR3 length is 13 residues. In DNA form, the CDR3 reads TGTGCCAGCAGCTTAGACAGGGGGCAGCCCCAGCATTTT. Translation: CASSLDRGQPQHF.

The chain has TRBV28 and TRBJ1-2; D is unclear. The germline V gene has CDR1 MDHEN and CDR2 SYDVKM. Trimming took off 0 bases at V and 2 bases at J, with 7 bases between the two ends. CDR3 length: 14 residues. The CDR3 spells CASSLWQDNYGYTF. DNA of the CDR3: TGTGCCAGCAGTTTATGGCAGGACAACTATGGCTACACCTTC.

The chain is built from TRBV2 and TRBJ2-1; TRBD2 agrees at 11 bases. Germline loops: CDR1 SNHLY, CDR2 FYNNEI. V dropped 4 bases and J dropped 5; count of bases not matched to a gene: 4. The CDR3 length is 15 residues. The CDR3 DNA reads TGTGCCAGCAGTGGTCTAGCGGGGGGCGACAATGAGCAGTTCTTC. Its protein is CASSGLAGGDNEQFF.

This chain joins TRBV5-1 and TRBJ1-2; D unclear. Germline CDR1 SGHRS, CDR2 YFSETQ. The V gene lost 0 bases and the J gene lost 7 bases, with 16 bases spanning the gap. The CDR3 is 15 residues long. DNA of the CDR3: TGCGCCAGCAGCTTGGACAGCGCCAATGTGGGTGGCTACACCTTC. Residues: CASSLDSANVGGYTF.

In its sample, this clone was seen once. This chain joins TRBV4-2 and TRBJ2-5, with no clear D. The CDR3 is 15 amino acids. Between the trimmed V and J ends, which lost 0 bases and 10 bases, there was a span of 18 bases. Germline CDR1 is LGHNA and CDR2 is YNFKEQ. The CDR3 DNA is TGTGCCAGCAGCCAAGAAGACCTACGGAAGGGCGTCCAGTACTTC. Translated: CASSQEDLRKGVQYF.

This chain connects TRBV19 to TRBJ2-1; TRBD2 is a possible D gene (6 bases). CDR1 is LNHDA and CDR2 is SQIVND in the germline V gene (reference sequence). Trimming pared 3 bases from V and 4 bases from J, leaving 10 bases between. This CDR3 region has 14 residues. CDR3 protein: CASSIPDYYNEQFF. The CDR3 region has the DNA TGTGCCAGTAGTATTCCGGACTATTACAATGAGCAGTTCTTC.